This TCR beta chain emerged from a study of shared clonotypes between healthy human individuals. Unsorted PBMC samples were amplified in replicate PCRs containing roughly 300 ng DNA, tens of thousands of T cell genomes. Using immunoSEQ multiplex PCR, the repertoire was profiled, and TCRdb retains in-frame clones only, with some absent. The table shows hundreds of thousands of clones, with around three quarters occurring only once. The V segment lost 8 bases and the J segment 2 bases; nucleotides outside the gene matches: 5. The CDR3 consists of 14 residues. The germline V gene encodes CDR1 ENHRY and CDR2 SYGVKD.

The TCR sequence derives from a woman in her 40s in good health. Some clones in this sample may be carry-over from other donors' samples. The sample was PBMCs. The rearrangement links TRBV10-3 to TRBJ2-1; 8 bases are shared with TRBD1. This CDR3 is CAIDDRGAYNEQFF. In DNA, the CDR3 is TGTGCCATCGACGACAGGGGAGCCTACAATGAGCAGTTCTTC.